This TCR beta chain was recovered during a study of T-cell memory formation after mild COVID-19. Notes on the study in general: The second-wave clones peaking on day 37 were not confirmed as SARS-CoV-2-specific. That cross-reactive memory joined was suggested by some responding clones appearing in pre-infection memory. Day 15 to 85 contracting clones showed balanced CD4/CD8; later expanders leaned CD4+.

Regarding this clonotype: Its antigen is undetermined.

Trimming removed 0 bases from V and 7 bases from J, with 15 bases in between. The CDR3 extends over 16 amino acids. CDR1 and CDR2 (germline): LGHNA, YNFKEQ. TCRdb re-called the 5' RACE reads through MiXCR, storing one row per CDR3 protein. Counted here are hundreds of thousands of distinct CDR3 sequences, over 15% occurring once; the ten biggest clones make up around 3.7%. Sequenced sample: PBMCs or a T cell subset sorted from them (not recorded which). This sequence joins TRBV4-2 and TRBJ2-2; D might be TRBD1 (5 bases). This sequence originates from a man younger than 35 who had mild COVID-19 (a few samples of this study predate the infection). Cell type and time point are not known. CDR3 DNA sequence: TGTGCCAGCAGCCAAGATATGTCAGGGCTGGGCGGGGAGCTGTTTTTT. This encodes CASSQDMSGLGGELFF.